These 30 T cell receptor beta chains were all obtained from the same sample, sequenced in a study of PD-1 blockade in mismatch repair-deficient tumors. The table came from immunoSEQ multiplex PCR; TCRdb's copy has only in-frame clones and leaves some out. The sample has some 120,000 clones; around 83% are singletons. This sample comprised peripheral blood, obtained 44 weeks after starting pembrolizumab. These receptors came from an adult with mismatch repair-deficient cancer.

The chain carries TRBV20-1 and TRBJ2-3; D is unclear. Germline-derived CDR1 and CDR2 are DFQATT and SNEGSKA (reference sequence). This CDR3 spans 11 amino acids. V lost 3 bases to trimming and J lost 6 bases, with 7 bases between them. CDR3: CSARVADTQYF. The CDR3 bases are TGCAGTGCTAGGGTGGCGGATACGCAGTATTTT.

The chain joins TRBV30 to TRBJ2-3; no firm D call. The germline gives CDR1 GTSNPN, CDR2 SVGIG (reference sequence). CDR3 length equals 17 residues. V was pared by 1 base and J by 1 base, with 18 bases between. CDR3 coding DNA: TGTGCCTGGAGTGGGAACCCGACACGTTTACGCACAGATACGCAGTATTTT. Protein sequence: CAWSGNPTRLRTDTQYF.

The J gene is TRBJ2-1, the V gene TRBV5-1; 8 nucleotides agree with TRBD1. The J segment lost 7 bases and the V segment lost 0 bases, leaving 6 bases of the junction unmatched. CDR1 is SGHRS and CDR2 is YFSETQ in the germline V gene. The length of the CDR3 is 15 residues. The CDR3 loop reads CASSLVDRVSNEQFF. The CDR3 DNA is TGCGCCAGCAGCTTGGTGGACAGGGTATCGAATGAGCAGTTCTTC.

The chain carries TRBV29-1 and TRBJ2-5, with 10 positions matching TRBD1. J gave up 9 bases and V 8 bases, and 9 bases lay outside the gene matches. CDR3 length equals 12 residues. Germline V gives CDR1 SQVTM, CDR2 ANQGSEA. The CDR3 region is CSTGTGAIAQYF. The CDR3, as DNA: TGCAGCACCGGGACAGGGGCAATTGCCCAGTACTTC.

This chain links TRBV7-9 with TRBJ1-1, with TRBD1 matching over 8 bases. The germline V gene encodes CDR1 SEHNR and CDR2 FQNEAQ (reference sequence). V was pared by 5 bases and J by 10 bases, with 3 bases of the junction left unmatched. The CDR3 runs to 11 residues. CDR3 DNA sequence: TGTGCCAGCAGCAGGACAGGGCTAGCTTTCTTT. It codes for CASSRTGLAFF.

The CDR3 loop is CASSFGTGSQETQYF. In nucleotides, the CDR3 is TGTGCCAGCAGCTTCGGGACAGGGTCGCAAGAGACCCAGTACTTC. This rearrangement joins TRBV7-8 to TRBJ2-5; 9 bases line up with TRBD1. V trimming: 3 bases; J trimming: 2 bases; junction bases outside the gene matches: 4. The CDR3 extends over 15 amino acids. Germline CDR1 reads SGHVS; CDR2 reads FQNEAQ.

Worth noting for this clone: A junction boundary mismatches the germline segment, possibly from a read error. The chain couples TRBV7-9 to TRBJ2-3; D ambiguous. CDR3 size: 12 residues. Germline V lookup: CDR1 SEHNR, CDR2 FQNEAQ (reference sequence). The CDR3 sequence: CALGWVTDTQYF. The CDR3 bases are TGCGCGCTGGGTTGGGTCACAGATACGCAGTATTTT.

The gene calls are TRBV2 and TRBJ2-3; 9 bases align to TRBD2. Germline V gene sequence: CDR1 SNHLY, CDR2 FYNNEI. V lost 4 bases and J lost 2; bases outside the gene matches: 4. This CDR3 contains 15 residues. The DNA for the CDR3 is TGTGCCAGCAGTGCCATAGCGGGAGACACAGATACGCAGTATTTT. Amino acids: CASSAIAGDTDTQYF.

Here the CDR3 DNA reads TGCGCCAGTCGGGCGGGAGTGGCAGATACGCAGTATTTT. Translated: CASRAGVADTQYF. The rearrangement links TRBV5-1 to TRBJ2-3; TRBD2 matches at 7 bases. This CDR3 spans 13 amino acids. CDR1 and CDR2 (germline): SGHRS, YFSETQ. J was trimmed by 4 bases and V by 8 bases; bases with no gene match: 7.

V gene TRBV4-1 combines with J gene TRBJ2-7, with D maybe TRBD2 (5 bases). V lost 1 base to trimming and J lost 0 bases, with 10 bases between them. Per germline, CDR1 MGHRA and CDR2 YSYEKL. CDR3 size: 15 residues. Here the CDR3 DNA reads TGCGCCAGCAGCCAAGGTGCAACTAGCTCCTACGAGCAGTACTTC. This gives the protein CASSQGATSSYEQYF.

The rearrangement joins TRBV5-5 to TRBJ1-5, with TRBD1 as a possible D gene (6 bases). This CDR3 contains 15 residues. The germline CDR1 and CDR2 sequences are SGHKS and YYEKEE (reference sequence). Trimming removed 2 bases at V and 2 bases at J, with 11 bases between. In nucleotides, the CDR3 is TGTGCCAGCAGCTTTTTACAGGGAGGCAATCAGCCCCAGCATTTT. Its protein product is CASSFLQGGNQPQHF.

The V gene is TRBV4-1, the J gene TRBJ2-1; 10 nucleotides align to TRBD2. This CDR3 spans 17 amino acids. Germline CDR1 and CDR2: MGHRA and YSYEKL. V shed 0 bases, J shed 5 bases, and the junction held 7 bases outside the gene matches. CDR3 protein: CASSQDWASGGNNEQFF. The CDR3 nucleotides are TGCGCCAGCAGCCAAGATTGGGCTAGCGGGGGAAACAATGAGCAGTTCTTC.

The chain links TRBV11-2 to TRBJ2-7; tentative D call: TRBD2 (7 bases). Between the trimmed V and J ends, which lost 2 bases and 2 bases, there was a span of 13 bases. Looked up from germline, CDR1 is SGHAT and CDR2 is FQNNGV. CDR3 length equals 15 residues. CDR3 loop: CASSLFTGGAYEQYF. The CDR3 DNA reads TGTGCCAGCAGCTTATTTACGGGGGGCGCCTACGAGCAGTACTTC.

This chain uses TRBV7-2 with TRBJ2-5, with 11 bases matching TRBD2. Germline trimming cut 1 base from V and 5 bases from J; bases unmatched to any gene: 9. From germline, CDR1 is SGHTA and CDR2 FQGNSA. The CDR3 runs 17 residues. The DNA for the CDR3 is TGTGCCAGCAGCTTAGGTCCGACTAGCGGGGAATTGGAGACCCAGTACTTC. Translation: CASSLGPTSGELETQYF.

The gene calls are TRBV19 and TRBJ2-1; 9 nucleotides agree with TRBD2. CDR1 is LNHDA and CDR2 is SQIVND in the germline V gene (reference sequence). The trim removed 4 bases at V and 9 bases at J, leaving 10 bases unmatched. This CDR3 spans 15 amino acids. As DNA, the CDR3 is TGTGCCAGTAGTAACCGGGCTAGCGGGAATATTGAGCAGTTCTTC. Its protein product is CASSNRASGNIEQFF.

The count of this clone is one. This chain joins TRBV4-2 and TRBJ1-4; 7 nucleotides match TRBD1. Trimming took 1 base from V and 0 from J; bases not matched to a gene: 17. This CDR3 is 21 amino acids long. The germline gives CDR1 LGHNA, CDR2 YNFKEQ. The CDR3 sequence: CASSQARTGVDTISTNEKLFF. The CDR3 DNA reads as TGTGCCAGCAGCCAAGCCCGAACAGGGGTTGATACAATTTCAACTAATGAAAAACTGTTTTTT.

The chain carries TRBV7-8 and TRBJ2-7; D possibly corresponds to TRBD2 (6 bases). There are 17 residues in the CDR3. Germline CDR1 reads SGHVS; CDR2 reads FQNEAQ. Trimming left V 0 bases short and J 0 bases short, with 15 bases between. This chain's CDR3 is CASSLAVRDFLSYEQYF. In DNA form, the CDR3 reads TGTGCCAGCAGCTTAGCTGTCCGGGACTTCCTCTCCTACGAGCAGTACTTC.

J is TRBJ2-7 and V is TRBV13, with no clear D. The CDR3 is 12 residues long. CDR1 and CDR2 (germline): PRHDT, FYEKMQ (reference sequence). Trimming left V 5 bases short and J 1 base short, with 6 bases between. The DNA of the CDR3 is TGTGCCAGCAGCAAAGGGTCCTACGAGCAGTACTTC. It is translated as CASSKGSYEQYF.

The chain employs TRBV4-2 and TRBJ2-7, with D maybe TRBD2 (6 bases). From germline, CDR1 is LGHNA and CDR2 YNFKEQ. The CDR3 length is 15 residues. Trimming took 0 bases from V and 5 from J, leaving 14 bases between them. The DNA for the CDR3 is TGTGCCAGCAGCCAAGATTTTCGGGGGAACGACGAGCAGTACTTC. Protein sequence: CASSQDFRGNDEQYF.

In its sample, this clone was seen a few times. The chain recombines TRBV4-3 with TRBJ2-5; no definite D call. The germline CDR1 and CDR2 sequences are LGHNA and YSLEER. Trimming stripped 4 bases from V and 4 bases from J, with 16 bases between. The CDR3 extends over 15 amino acids. The CDR3 here is CASSPSLGRRETQYF. Here the CDR3 DNA reads TGCGCCAGCAGCCCTTCCCTTGGACGACGAGAGACCCAGTACTTC.

This clone appeared once. The chain carries TRBV7-9 and TRBJ2-7; 10 bases are a match to TRBD1. Germline lookup yields CDR1 SEHNR and CDR2 FQNEAQ (reference sequence). CDR3 length equals 15 residues. With 3 bases clipped from V and 2 bases from J, the junction kept 4 bases outside the gene matches. The CDR3 here is CASSLSGTGAYEQYF. DNA for the CDR3: TGTGCCAGCAGCTTGTCCGGGACAGGGGCCTACGAGCAGTACTTC.

The rearrangement links TRBV29-1 to TRBJ2-7, with TRBD2 matching over 8 bases. The trim removed 3 bases at V and 2 bases at J, leaving 12 bases unmatched. Germline CDR1 SQVTM, CDR2 ANQGSEA. The CDR3 consists of 16 residues. DNA for the CDR3: TGCAGCGTTGACAAAGATGGCGGGGGGCGCGCCTACGAGCAGTACTTC. Residues: CSVDKDGGGRAYEQYF.

There are a few counts of this clone. The chain joins TRBV5-6 to TRBJ1-4, with D unclear. Trimming took off 2 bases at V and 8 bases at J, with 10 bases between the two ends. The V gene's germline CDR1 is SGHDT and CDR2 YYEEEE. The CDR3 spans 13 residues. The CDR3 reads CASSLVPDEKLFF. CDR3 DNA sequence: TGTGCCAGCAGCTTAGTGCCAGACGAAAAACTGTTTTTT.

The chain has TRBV4-3 and TRBJ2-1, with TRBD2 matching over 13 bases. With V trimmed by 4 bases and J by 1 base, 7 bases remained unmatched. Germline lookup yields CDR1 LGHNA and CDR2 YSLEER. CDR3 size: 18 residues. CDR3 sequence: CASSRGTSGIRSYNEQFF. CDR3 DNA sequence: TGCGCCAGCAGCCGGGGGACTAGCGGGATTAGGTCCTACAATGAGCAGTTCTTC.

This sequence joins TRBV30 and TRBJ2-6, with D maybe TRBD2 (5 bases). Germline CDR1 GTSNPN, CDR2 SVGIG (reference sequence). V was trimmed by 6 bases and J by 0 bases, leaving 9 bases between them. The CDR3 sequence is 14 residues long. CDR3: CACLGSSGANVLTF. The DNA for the CDR3 is TGTGCCTGTCTGGGGAGCTCTGGGGCCAACGTCCTGACTTTC.

The V and J genes are TRBV27 and TRBJ2-4, with 11 bases that match TRBD2. The J segment lost 6 bases and the V segment lost 1 base, leaving 8 bases of the junction unmatched. The CDR3 totals 17 residues. The germline CDR1 and CDR2 sequences are MNHEY and SMNVEV (reference sequence). The DNA of the CDR3 is TGTGCCAGCAGTTTATACGCTAGCGGGAGGATCGGAAACATTCAGTACTTC. It is translated as CASSLYASGRIGNIQYF.

CDR3 residues: CASSLLGLGRNTEAFF. The CDR3 coding sequence is TGTGCCAGCAGCCTTCTGGGTTTGGGGAGGAACACTGAAGCTTTCTTT. The chain is built from TRBV4-2 and TRBJ1-1; D gene ambiguous. The germline V gene encodes CDR1 LGHNA and CDR2 YNFKEQ. With 4 bases removed from V and 1 base from J, the gap between germline ends came to 16 bases. This CDR3 comprises 16 residues.

This CDR3 reads CASSYRTGGANYEQYF. CDR3 DNA sequence: TGTGCCAGCAGTTATCGGACAGGGGGAGCAAACTACGAGCAGTACTTC. This chain connects TRBV6-5 to TRBJ2-7, with 10 nucleotides matching TRBD1. Per the germline V gene, CDR1 is MNHEY and CDR2 is SVGAGI. The V and J ends lost 3 bases and 3 bases, in that order; junction bases with no gene match: 8. The CDR3 sequence is 16 residues long.

The CDR3 bases are TGTGCCAGCTTCCTCACAGGGTCCTGGTCTGACACTGAAGCTTTCTTT. Its translation: CASFLTGSWSDTEAFF. The chain employs TRBV5-6 and TRBJ1-1; tentatively, D is TRBD1 (6 bases). The ends were cut back, 7 bases at V and 3 bases at J, with 22 bases in the middle. The germline V gene encodes CDR1 SGHDT and CDR2 YYEEEE. This CDR3 region has 16 residues.

The rearrangement joins TRBV30 to TRBJ1-1; TRBD1 is a possible D gene (5 bases). This CDR3 is 11 amino acids long. In germline, CDR1 is GTSNPN, CDR2 SVGIG (reference sequence). Trimming stripped 3 bases from V and 7 bases from J, with 9 bases between. DNA of the CDR3: TGTGCCTGGAGAGGGGCAGGTGAAGCTTTCTTT. This encodes CAWRGAGEAFF.